Listed below are T cell receptor beta chains from one sample, sequenced in a study of cytomegalovirus exposure and HLA in healthy donors. Repertoires were generated with immunoSEQ multiplex PCR, while TCRdb's copy carries only in-frame clones and drops some. The data contain around 350,000 clones, about nine tenths of them singletons. The sequencing input was PBMCs. Receptors originate from a woman aged 18 to 35 in good health and CMV-seronegative. Each CDR3 is given with its conserved first and last residue. Each record gives: D gene, V gene, clone size, J gene, CDR3 DNA, CDR3 protein. A D gene is named only where the DNA matches it firmly. Where a row states a size, it is once, few, many or the class of an expanded clone; other rows omit it.

D: .; V: TRBV29-1; size: once; J: TRBJ2-2; DNA: TGCAGCGTTGAAGTGGAGGGGAACACCGGGGAGCTGTTTTTT; CDR3: CSVEVEGNTGELFF
D: .; V: TRBV7-3; size: .; J: TRBJ2-6; DNA: TGTGCCAGCGGTCAGGGATTTCTCTCTGGGGCCAACGTCCTGACTTTC; CDR3: CASGQGFLSGANVLTF
D: .; V: TRBV11-2; size: .; J: TRBJ2-7; DNA: TGTGCCAGCAGCGCCCTTACAGGGCCCTACGAGCAGTACTTC; CDR3: CASSALTGPYEQYF
D: TRBD2; V: TRBV11-2; size: once; J: TRBJ2-7; DNA: TGTGCCAGCAGGGAAGGTACTAGCGGGATCCAGCAGTACTTC; CDR3: CASREGTSGIQQYF
D: TRBD2; V: TRBV5-4; size: .; J: TRBJ2-6; DNA: TGTGCCAGCAGCTTGAGCGGGACCCCCTCTGGGGCCAACGTCCTGACTTTC; CDR3: CASSLSGTPSGANVLTF
D: .; V: TRBV2; size: .; J: TRBJ2-5; DNA: TGTGCCAGCAGTGAAGCCCCCTTCTTGTACTTC; CDR3: CASSEAPFLYF
D: .; V: TRBV6-5; size: .; J: TRBJ1-4; DNA: TGTGCCAGCAGTTACGACCGAGGCAAAAAACTGTTTTTT; CDR3: CASSYDRGKKLFF
D: .; V: TRBV7-9; size: .; J: TRBJ2-2; DNA: TGTGCCAGCAGCCTGGCCTTCAGTACCGGGGAGCTGTTTTTT; CDR3: CASSLAFSTGELFF
D: TRBD2; V: TRBV27; size: .; J: TRBJ2-6; DNA: TGTGCCAGCAGTCCCAGGACTAGCGGGAGAACCAGCTCTGGGGCCAACGTCCTGACTTTC; CDR3: CASSPRTSGRTSSGANVLTF
D: .; V: TRBV4-1; size: once; J: TRBJ2-1; DNA: TGCGCCAGCAGCTCGGGGGATATTAAAAATGAGCAGTTCTTC; CDR3: CASSSGDIKNEQFF
D: .; V: TRBV9; size: .; J: TRBJ2-1; DNA: TGTGCCAGCAGCGTAGAACTAGGGTCCGGATATGAGCAGTTCTTC; CDR3: CASSVELGSGYEQFF
D: TRBD2; V: TRBV19; size: .; J: TRBJ2-1; DNA: TGTGCCAGTAGTATGAGGACTAGCGGTGCTGGTAATGAGCAGTTCTTC; CDR3: CASSMRTSGAGNEQFF
D: TRBD2; V: TRBV29-1; size: .; J: TRBJ2-3; DNA: TGCAGCGTTGAAGATCTAGCGGGAGAAGATACGCAGTATTTT; CDR3: CSVEDLAGEDTQYF
D: TRBD2; V: TRBV2; size: .; J: TRBJ2-7; DNA: TGTGCCAGCACGCACCCGGCGCCCAAGCGGGGGCTTACCTACGAGCAGTACTTC; CDR3: CASTHPAPKRGLTYEQYF
D: TRBD1; V: TRBV6-5; size: .; J: TRBJ1-1; DNA: TGTGCCAGCAGTTTCGGACAGGGGGACACTGAAGCTTTCTTT; CDR3: CASSFGQGDTEAFF
D: .; V: TRBV6-1; size: .; J: TRBJ1-1; DNA: TGTGCCAGCAAACCCAATACAGAGTACACTGAAGCTTTCTTT; CDR3: CASKPNTEYTEAFF
D: TRBD1; V: TRBV6-1; size: few; J: TRBJ1-5; DNA: TGTGCCAGCAGTGGGTCCAGACAGGGAGCTAATCAGCCCCAGCATTTT; CDR3: CASSGSRQGANQPQHF
D: TRBD1; V: TRBV7-9; size: .; J: TRBJ2-1; DNA: TGTGCCAGCAGCTTTCATGACAGGGTGATGGATGAGCAGTTCTTC; CDR3: CASSFHDRVMDEQFF
D: TRBD2; V: TRBV5-1; size: once; J: TRBJ2-3; DNA: TGCGCCAGCAGGGCCAGGACTAGCATAGATACGCAGTATTTT; CDR3: CASRARTSIDTQYF
D: .; V: TRBV5-4; size: .; J: TRBJ2-3; DNA: TGTGCCAGCAGCTTAGAGATTGCGTCAGATACGCAGTATTTT; CDR3: CASSLEIASDTQYF
D: .; V: TRBV28; size: .; J: TRBJ1-4; DNA: TGTGCCAGCAGTTTACCCAGTCATAATGAAAAACTGTTTTTT; CDR3: CASSLPSHNEKLFF
D: TRBD1; V: TRBV12-5; size: .; J: TRBJ1-2; DNA: TGTGCTAGTGGTTTGCCTACTTGGACAGGGGGCCGGGGCTACACCTTC; CDR3: CASGLPTWTGGRGYTF
D: .; V: TRBV29-1; size: .; J: TRBJ1-2; DNA: TGCAGCGTTGACACCCGGGGGGCTTCAGGACCCTATGGCTACACCTTC; CDR3: CSVDTRGASGPYGYTF
D: TRBD1; V: TRBV6-1; size: .; J: TRBJ1-5; DNA: TGTGCCAGCAGCCAGACAGGGGGGGTCAATCAGCCCCAGCATTTT; CDR3: CASSQTGGVNQPQHF
D: .; V: TRBV6-1; size: few; J: TRBJ1-5; DNA: TGTGCCAGCAGTGTCCGGGGAACGGAGCCCCAGCATTTT; CDR3: CASSVRGTEPQHF
D: .; V: TRBV28; size: few; J: TRBJ1-4; DNA: TGTGCCAGCAGTTTATTGGCTGAAAAACTGTTTTTT; CDR3: CASSLLAEKLFF
D: .; V: TRBV27; size: .; J: TRBJ2-3; DNA: TGTGCCAGCAGTTCTATCTGGACAGATACGCAGTATTTT; CDR3: CASSSIWTDTQYF
D: TRBD1; V: TRBV19; size: once; J: TRBJ2-7; DNA: TGTGCCAGTAGCAGGACAGGGCGCGAGCAGTACTTC; CDR3: CASSRTGREQYF
D: TRBD1; V: TRBV7-3; size: .; J: TRBJ2-3; DNA: TGTGCCAGCAGCTCATACCAGACGGGACAGGGCGACACAGATACGCAGTATTTT; CDR3: CASSSYQTGQGDTDTQYF
D: .; V: TRBV19; size: .; J: TRBJ2-5; DNA: TGTGCCAGTAGTTGGGAACGGGGGGAGACCCAGTACTTC; CDR3: CASSWERGETQYF
D: .; V: TRBV19; size: .; J: TRBJ2-1; DNA: TGTGCCAGTAATCCCTTAAAGGGGCGTGAGCAGTTCTTC; CDR3: CASNPLKGREQFF
D: TRBD1; V: TRBV27; size: .; J: TRBJ2-7; DNA: TGTGCCAGCAGTTTTCGACAGGGGGTAGGGGAGCAGTACTTC; CDR3: CASSFRQGVGEQYF
D: TRBD1; V: TRBV7-9; size: .; J: TRBJ2-2; DNA: TGTGCCAGCAGCTCGACAGGGATCTCGTGGGAGCTGTTTTTT; CDR3: CASSSTGISWELFF
D: TRBD1; V: TRBV28; size: .; J: TRBJ1-2; DNA: TGTGCCAGCATCAAGGCAGGGGGCTCGTATGGCTACACCTTC; CDR3: CASIKAGGSYGYTF
D: .; V: TRBV28; size: .; J: TRBJ1-5; DNA: TGTGCCAGCAGGGGCCTAGACAGGCCCAATCAGCCCCAGCATTTT; CDR3: CASRGLDRPNQPQHF
D: .; V: TRBV18; size: .; J: TRBJ1-4; DNA: TGTGCCAGCTCACCCGCCCTGAGTCTTGGCCGGAGGGAAAAACTGTTTTTT; CDR3: CASSPALSLGRREKLFF
D: .; V: TRBV28; size: .; J: TRBJ2-2; DNA: TGTGCCAGCAGCCCGACAGGGAACACCGGGGAGCTGTTTTTT; CDR3: CASSPTGNTGELFF
D: TRBD2; V: TRBV12-5; size: .; J: TRBJ2-3; DNA: TGTGCTAGTACGACTAGCGGGAGCACAGATACGCAGTATTTT; CDR3: CASTTSGSTDTQYF
D: .; V: TRBV6-5; size: .; J: TRBJ1-6; DNA: TGTGCCAGCAGTTACTCGATGGGGCGTAATTCACCCCTCCACTTT; CDR3: CASSYSMGRNSPLHF
D: .; V: TRBV5-4; size: .; J: TRBJ2-7; DNA: TGTGCCAGCAGCTTGCCAGGGGCCTACGAGCAGTACTTC; CDR3: CASSLPGAYEQYF
D: TRBD2; V: TRBV7-8; size: .; J: TRBJ2-1; DNA: TGTGCCAGCAGCTTAGTCGGGACTAGCGGGAGGGATGAGCAGTTCTTC; CDR3: CASSLVGTSGRDEQFF
D: .; V: TRBV6-4; size: once; J: TRBJ2-1; DNA: TGTGCCAGCAGTGCAGACTACTACAATGAGCAGTTCTTC; CDR3: CASSADYYNEQFF